Included here is one T cell receptor (beta chain) sequence, with context. This clone's antigen is unknown. No base-level quality is on record; no much larger clone is a single base apart. These data are taken from a study of cytomegalovirus exposure and HLA in healthy donors (dated by TCRdb to about 2017). Describing the broader study: In an earlier analysis of 587 of the donors, 276 Gb of sequence data and 90 million to 120 million unique TCR beta sequences from roughly 190 million T cells were reported. Approximately 330 gigabases of sequencing data and around 85 million unique TCR sequences made up an early release that covered approximately 650 HLA-typed donors. Of the approximately 370 genotyped donors, more than 75% were placed in the genetic ancestry cluster associated with self-reported Caucasian donors. The study aimed to test whether signatures of past pathogen exposure could be identified by cataloging public T cell receptors. The study used immunosequencing to profile the T cell repertoires of approximately 650 subjects and linked those repertoires to cytomegalovirus serostatus. Along with the approximately 620-subject first cohort, a separate validation cohort of about 110 different subjects was used. The study combined high-throughput TCR immunosequencing, statistical association of individual TCRs with disease status, and machine learning to predict cytomegalovirus infection status. A later analysis re-examined previously published TCR beta repertoires from more than 650 donors and added high-resolution HLA genotyping to investigate patterns of TCR occurrence. Rather than using new phenotypic data, the later analysis identified candidate immune exposures from TCR beta sequences and from how often those sequences occurred across donors. An earlier analysis of approximately 630 of the donors applied high-throughput TCR beta sequencing to assess whether each TCR beta V gene segment acted as functional or pseudogenic. Alongside the repertoire data, information on donor age, sex, ethnicity and CMV serostatus was compiled. A later genetic analysis took genome-wide SNP genotypes for 398 of the 666 donors and used that subset as a discovery cohort. All discovery cohort repertoires had been generated using a single sequencing platform. Both class I and class II loci were covered by HLA typing, at four-digit resolution. The number of donors typed differed by locus, with 629-630 for A, B, C, DRB1 and DQB1, more than 500 for DQA1, approximately 580 for DPA1, and some 450 for DPB1. Because of strong linkage in the cohort, five DR-DQ haplotypes were treated as single units for association and clustering. Among 300 to 500 genotyped donors of the cohort, an average of about 240,000 unique TCR beta nucleotide sequences was sequenced per donor, of which roughly 18% were non-productive. Beyond this particular receptor, the publication reports: A cluster of highly shared sequence variants was judged likely to be a technical artifact of the sequencing pipeline. The classifier was reported to diagnose cytomegalovirus status with high specificity and sensitivity in both the original cohort and the validation cohort. The earlier analysis of around 600 of the donors excluded some 15 rarely observed V segments, including chromosome 9 orphons, because counts were too low. Linkage disequilibrium might explain the correlated functional status among segregating V segments, but an unknown experimental factor could not be ruled out. This cohort had only TCR beta chains sequenced, and the lack of alpha or paired-chain data limited which features could be detected. A later analysis reported that several top co-occurrence clusters appeared linked to parvovirus B19, influenza, CMV and Epstein-Barr virus. The presence/absence analyses assumed that sequencing depth was roughly uniform across donors, and that assumption may not be true. A few of the identified cytomegalovirus-associated TCR beta chains were confirmed in vitro to be specific for cytomegalovirus antigens. Assigning TCR associations to individual alleles was difficult when HLA alleles, especially DR and DQ, strongly co-occurred. The authors suggested that the approach could potentially be extended to other disease states and immunological phenotypes. Some IMGT-functional V segments, including TRBV6-2 and TRBV6-3, could not be told apart with the 87-base-pair reads, so those segments were excluded. Compared with the approximately 670-donor mean, donors in an Asian-associated ancestry cluster had fewer N-insertions in productive TCRs, according to a later genetic analysis. In a later genetic analysis, a missense DCLRE1C variant was associated with V-gene and J-gene trimming of TCR beta chains, and the association was replicated in an independent cohort. A further reported finding was that TCR beta sequences accurately predicted the HLA-A and HLA-B alleles for most subjects in the first cohort. A later analysis found that HLA-associated TCR beta chains were more clonally expanded and had lower generation probabilities than equally common non-associated chains. A later analysis found that most CMV-associated TCR beta chains appeared HLA-restricted, with HLA associations seemingly driven largely by CMV exposure. CMV serostatus was the only immune exposure information available for the cohort. In a later analysis, about 16,000 TCR beta sequences were associated with specific HLA alleles at a false discovery rate of 0.05. In the study, 150 to 200 TCR beta chains were listed as associated with cytomegalovirus. An earlier analysis of approximately 590 of the donors showed that most TCR beta V segments appeared in productive rearrangements either about 87% or about 30% of the time, which broadly matched IMGT annotations. According to a later analysis, TCR association rates differed among HLA loci, with DRB1 alleles showing the most associated TCRs and HLA-C alleles showing the fewest. HLA typing was unavailable for some donors at each locus, so association tests used only the typed subset. Most TCR sequences were observed very rarely across donors, whereas some public TCRs were present in many individuals.

The method was the immunoSEQ multiplex PCR assay. For the multiplex PCR, a mixture combining 60 forward primers for TCR Vbeta segments and 13 reverse primers for TCR Jbeta segments was used. Amplification of the CDR3 region of rearranged TCR beta genes was performed with a multiplex PCR assay on genomic DNA. The Illumina HiSeq System was used to sequence the amplified TCR beta libraries as 87-base-pair reads. As for how the authors treated the data: In a later analysis, some 80 million unique TCR beta chains were counted across the approximately 640 repertoires, and some 10 million of these chains were shared by at least two donors. Raw reads were error-corrected and collapsed into unique sequences with a nearest-neighbor algorithm that merged closely related sequences to remove PCR and sequencing errors. V, D and J gene segments were assigned by aligning CDR3 sequences to IMGT reference sequences. For a sequence to be retained, a match of at least six nucleotides was required to both a V gene segment and a J gene segment. Rearrangements were classified as productive when the CDR3 lacked stop codons and remained in frame with V and J, and all other rearrangements were classified as non-productive. Following IMGT convention, CDR3 was defined as the stretch from the second conserved V-encoded cysteine up to the conserved J-encoded phenylalanine. The earlier analysis of 500 to 650 of the donors excluded any sequence lacking an unambiguous match to a single V gene segment. An earlier analysis of 450 to 650 of the donors called V segments functional above 56.7% productive rearrangements and segregating when the between-donor standard deviation exceeded 5%. To diagnose cytomegalovirus status from the catalog of TCR beta chain sequences, a statistical classification framework was built. In a later analysis, TCR nucleotide sequences were compared against IMGT/GENE-DB human TR gene sequences so that V and J genes could be assigned. In a later analysis, CDR3 sequences and most-parsimonious VDJ recombination scenarios were assigned using the TCRdist pipeline. In a later analysis, each TCR beta chain was defined by its CDR3 amino acid sequence together with its V-gene family, and reads lacking a unique V-gene family were excluded. In a later analysis, several hundred highly shared, low-generation-probability nucleotide sequences were removed to address suspected cross-contamination and a sequencing artifact. For each public chain, a later analysis derived a clonal expansion index from normalized ranks of inferred template counts within each repertoire. Generation probabilities in a later analysis came from a VDJ recombination model fitted to out-of-frame rearrangements, and those results were checked against IGoR. A later analysis scored TCR-TCR, TCR-HLA and TCR-CMV co-occurrence with hypergeometric tests, applying a repertoire-size bias correction to TCR pairs. A later analysis estimated false discovery rates by permuting HLA or CMV assignments 20 times. In a later analysis, co-occurring TCRs were grouped using DBSCAN, and TCRdist sequence similarity was added for clustering within HLA-allele-positive subsets. Repertoires with fewer than 30,000 or more than 120,000 public chains were left out of co-occurrence clustering, as were a handful of repertoires with anomalous nucleotide sharing. Sourced from immuneACCESS, this table was stored by TCRdb with only in-frame sequences that have V and J called. A share of the clones is absent; for the studies checked, an unresolved V gene accounts for under half, and the remainder has no known explanation. V and J calls and clone size come straight from that table; D and trimming were deduced from the DNA. For this sample the table gives some 180,000 clones, of which roughly 80% were detected only once. Over 1.5% of the sample rests with the top ten.

For CDR1 and CDR2, the germline V gene lists MDHEN and SYDVKM. V is pruned by 3 bases and J by 4 bases, leaving 3 bases of the junction without a gene match. The CDR3 covers 14 residues, taking in both the cysteine and the phenylalanine. The only DNA kept is the CDR3, 42 bases in frame from the first base. The cohort was made up of approximately 670 healthy bone marrow donors. At the time of sampling, all cohort members were nominally healthy, though unrecorded immune exposures were likely present. The donor was CMV seronegative and belonged to the group of 352 seronegative cohort members. Each donor provided a peripheral blood sample, and peripheral blood mononuclear cells were used for TCR beta sequencing. Genomic DNA extraction from the blood cell samples was performed with the Qiagen DNeasy Blood Extraction Kit.

The chain is assembled from TRBV28 and TRBJ2-3; 8 bases in between match TRBD2. This TCR was sampled from a middle-aged man in good health and CMV-seronegative. Source material: PBMCs. The nucleotides are TGTGCCAGCAGTTTCCGGGGGGGCCCAGATACGCAGTATTTT. This sequence encodes CASSFRGGPDTQYF.